This TCR beta chain was sequenced during a study of CD8 T cells in ankylosing spondylitis. Study-wide findings and caveats: A TCR beta motif of under ten highly homologous variants seemed to mark ankylosing spondylitis blood. Peripheral blood samples showed relatively rare disease-linked clones, and these clones were CD8+. Reportedly, matched ankylosing spondylitis synovial fluid was significantly enriched for disease-linked clones.

This CDR3 has 16 amino acids. Trimming took 4 bases from V and 0 from J, leaving 16 bases between them. In making TCR beta libraries, quantitative 5'-RACE with molecular barcodes was used. One entry per CDR3 protein results from TCRdb running MiXCR on the 5' RACE reads. The table shows about 420,000 distinct CDR3 sequences, with about a fifth occurring only once. Ten or more counts support this clonotype. The antigen remains undetermined. Input material: blood, either unsorted or a sorted T cell fraction (not recorded which). V usage is TRBV12-3 or TRBV12-4 and J usage is TRBJ2-7; maybe TRBD2 (6 bases). The sequence was collected from a male donor with ankylosing spondylitis. The CDR3 DNA reads TGTGCCAGCAGTTACGGTCGGGACGGGAGCTCCTACGAGCAGTACTTC. Amino acid sequence: CASSYGRDGSSYEQYF.